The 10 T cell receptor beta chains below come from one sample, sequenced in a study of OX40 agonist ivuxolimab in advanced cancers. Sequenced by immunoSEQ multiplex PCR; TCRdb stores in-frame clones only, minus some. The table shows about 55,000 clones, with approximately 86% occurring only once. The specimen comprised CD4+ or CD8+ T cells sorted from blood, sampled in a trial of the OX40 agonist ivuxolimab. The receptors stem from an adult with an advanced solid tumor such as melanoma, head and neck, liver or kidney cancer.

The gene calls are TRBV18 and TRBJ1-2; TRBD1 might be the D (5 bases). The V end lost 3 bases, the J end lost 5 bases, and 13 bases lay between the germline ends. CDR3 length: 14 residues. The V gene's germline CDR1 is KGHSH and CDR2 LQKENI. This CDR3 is CASSPGQTRYGYTF. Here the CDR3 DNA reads TGTGCCAGCTCACCGGGGCAGACACGGTATGGCTACACCTTC.

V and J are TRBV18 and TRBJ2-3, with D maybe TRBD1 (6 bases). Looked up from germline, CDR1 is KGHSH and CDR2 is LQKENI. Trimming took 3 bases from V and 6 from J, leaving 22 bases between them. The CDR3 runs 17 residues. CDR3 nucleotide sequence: TGTGCCAGCTCACCCCCTGGTAGGGGGACCGGGATGGATACGCAGTATTTT. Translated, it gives CASSPPGRGTGMDTQYF. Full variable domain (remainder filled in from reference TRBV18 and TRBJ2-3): NAGVMQNPRHLVRRRGQEARLRCSPMKGHSHVYWYRQLPEEGLKFMVYLQKENIIDESGMPKERFSAEFPKEGPSILRIQQVVRGDSAAYFCASSPPGRGTGMDTQYFGPGTRLTVL.

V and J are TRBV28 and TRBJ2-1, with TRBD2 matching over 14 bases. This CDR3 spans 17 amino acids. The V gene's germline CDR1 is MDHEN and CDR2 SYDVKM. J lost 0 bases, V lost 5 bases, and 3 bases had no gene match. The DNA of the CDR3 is TGTGCCAGCAGTCTGGGGACTAGCGGGAGCTCCTACAATGAGCAGTTCTTC. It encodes CASSLGTSGSSYNEQFF.

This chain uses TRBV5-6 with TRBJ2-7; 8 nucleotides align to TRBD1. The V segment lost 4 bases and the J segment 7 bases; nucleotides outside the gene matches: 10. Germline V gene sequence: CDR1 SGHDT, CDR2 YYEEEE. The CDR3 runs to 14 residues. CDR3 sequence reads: CASSQTPTGAEQYF. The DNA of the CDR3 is TGTGCCAGCAGCCAGACTCCGACAGGGGCGGAGCAGTACTTC.

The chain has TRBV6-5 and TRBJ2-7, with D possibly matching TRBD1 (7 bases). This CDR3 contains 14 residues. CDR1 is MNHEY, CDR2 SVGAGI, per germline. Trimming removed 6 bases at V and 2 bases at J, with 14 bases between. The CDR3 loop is CASSQGDSPYEQYF. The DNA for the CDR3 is TGTGCCAGCAGCCAGGGGGACTCACCCTACGAGCAGTACTTC.

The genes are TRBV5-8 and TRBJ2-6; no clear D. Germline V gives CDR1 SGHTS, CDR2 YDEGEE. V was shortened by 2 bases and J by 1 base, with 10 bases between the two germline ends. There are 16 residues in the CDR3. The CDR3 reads CASSLISVSGANVLTF. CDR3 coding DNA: TGTGCCAGCAGCTTAATTTCGGTATCTGGGGCCAACGTCCTGACTTTC.

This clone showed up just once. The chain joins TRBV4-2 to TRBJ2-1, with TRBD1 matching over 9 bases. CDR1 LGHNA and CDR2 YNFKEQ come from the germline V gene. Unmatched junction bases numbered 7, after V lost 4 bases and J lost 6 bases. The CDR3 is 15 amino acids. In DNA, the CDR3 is TGTGCCAGCAGCCTTCCCGGGACAGGGCCCAATGAGCAGTTCTTC. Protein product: CASSLPGTGPNEQFF.

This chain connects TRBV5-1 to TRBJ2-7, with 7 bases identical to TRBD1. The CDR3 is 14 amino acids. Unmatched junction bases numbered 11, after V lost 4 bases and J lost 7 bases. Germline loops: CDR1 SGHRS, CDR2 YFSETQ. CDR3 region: CASSPTTGSREQYF. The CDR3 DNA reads TGCGCCAGCAGCCCCACGACAGGGTCGCGGGAGCAGTACTTC. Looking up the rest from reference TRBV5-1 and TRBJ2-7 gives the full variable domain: KAGVTQTPRYLIKTRGQQVTLSCSPISGHRSVSWYQQTPGQGLQFLFEYFSETQRNKGNFPGRFSGRQFSNSRSEMNVSTLELGDSALYLCASSPTTGSREQYFGPGTRLTVT.

The CDR3 DNA reads TGTGCCAGCAGCAGAGGGGGACAGGGGGCGCTTGATACGCAGTATTTT. The encoded protein is CASSRGGQGALDTQYF. The chain employs TRBV5-4 and TRBJ2-3, with TRBD1 identical over 12 bases. CDR1 and CDR2 from the germline V gene are SGHNT and YYREEE (reference sequence). V lost 4 bases to trimming and J lost 6 bases; unmatched junction nucleotides: 9. This CDR3 has 16 residues.

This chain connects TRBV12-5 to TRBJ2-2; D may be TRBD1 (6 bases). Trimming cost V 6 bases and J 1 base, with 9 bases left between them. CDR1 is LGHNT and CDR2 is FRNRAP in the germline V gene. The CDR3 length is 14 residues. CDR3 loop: CASGKQGNTGELFF. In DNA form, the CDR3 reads TGTGCTAGTGGGAAACAGGGGAACACCGGGGAGCTGTTTTTT.